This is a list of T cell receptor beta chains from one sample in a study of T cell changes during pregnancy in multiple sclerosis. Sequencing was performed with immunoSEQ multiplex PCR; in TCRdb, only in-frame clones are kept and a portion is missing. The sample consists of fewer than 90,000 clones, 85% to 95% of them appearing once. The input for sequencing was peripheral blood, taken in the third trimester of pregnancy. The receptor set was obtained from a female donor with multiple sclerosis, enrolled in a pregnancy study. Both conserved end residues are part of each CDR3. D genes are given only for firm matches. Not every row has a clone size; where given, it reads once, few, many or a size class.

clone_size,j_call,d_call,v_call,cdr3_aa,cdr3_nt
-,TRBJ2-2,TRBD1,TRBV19,CASRGCLPYEVGDRGQGTGELFF,TGTGCCAGTAGGGGGTGTTTACCTTACGAGGTGGGGGACAGGGGGCAGGGCACCGGGGAGCTGTTTTTT
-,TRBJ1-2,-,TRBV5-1,CASSFGQNNYGYTF,TGCGCCAGCAGCTTCGGACAGAATAACTATGGCTACACCTTC
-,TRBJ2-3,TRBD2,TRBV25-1,CASSVSGRTSTDTQYF,TGTGCCAGCAGTGTTAGCGGGAGGACTAGCACAGATACGCAGTATTTT
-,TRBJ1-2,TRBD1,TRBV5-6,CASSLSGTGYLYTF,TGTGCCAGCAGCTTGAGCGGGACAGGGTATTTGTACACCTTC
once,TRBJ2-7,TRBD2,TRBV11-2,CASSLLREGRGQYF,TGTGCCAGCAGCTTACTGCGGGAGGGCCGGGGGCAGTACTTC
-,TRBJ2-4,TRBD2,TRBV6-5,CASSYSSTSGGIQYF,TGTGCCAGCAGTTACTCGTCAACTAGCGGGGGCATTCAGTACTTC
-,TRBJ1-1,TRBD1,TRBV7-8,CASSKQGDGTEAFF,TGTGCCAGCAGCAAACAGGGGGACGGCACTGAAGCTTTCTTT
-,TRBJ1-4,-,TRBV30,CAWSAGVRGYEKLFF,TGTGCCTGGAGCGCAGGGGTTCGGGGTTATGAAAAACTGTTTTTT
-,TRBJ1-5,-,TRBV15,CATSLPNQPQHF,TGTGCCACCAGCCTACCTAATCAGCCCCAGCATTTT
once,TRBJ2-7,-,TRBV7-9,CASSIGSEQYF,TGTGCCAGCAGCATCGGGAGCGAGCAGTACTTC
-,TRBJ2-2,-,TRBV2,CASSLDPSPGFTGELFF,TGTGCCAGCAGTTTGGACCCTTCACCAGGGTTCACCGGGGAGCTGTTTTTT
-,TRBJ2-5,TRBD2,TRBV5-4,CASSPAGRGRETQYF,TGTGCCAGCAGCCCGGCCGGGAGGGGTAGAGAGACCCAGTACTTC
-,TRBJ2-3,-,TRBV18,CASCEMGTSTDTQYF,TGTGCCAGCTGCGAAATGGGGACTAGCACAGATACGCAGTATTTT
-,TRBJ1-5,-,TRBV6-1,CASSDYGRSNQPQHF,TGTGCCAGCAGCGACTATGGACGGAGCAATCAGCCCCAGCATTTT
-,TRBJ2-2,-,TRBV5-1,CASSLGPFDTGELFF,TGCGCCAGCAGCTTGGGGCCTTTCGACACCGGGGAGCTGTTTTTT
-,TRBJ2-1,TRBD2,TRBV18,CASSPIAGEYNEQFF,TGTGCCAGCTCACCAATAGCGGGGGAATACAATGAGCAGTTCTTC
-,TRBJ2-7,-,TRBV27,CASSLSGRLKQYF,TGTGCCAGCAGTTTATCGGGGCGGTTGAAGCAGTACTTC
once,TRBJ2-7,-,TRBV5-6,CASSLGATRQYF,TGTGCCAGCAGCTTGGGGGCAACCCGGCAGTACTTC
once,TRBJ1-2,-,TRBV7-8,CASSSRGGQNYGYTF,TGTGCCAGCAGCTCCCGCGGGGGGCAGAACTATGGCTACACCTTC
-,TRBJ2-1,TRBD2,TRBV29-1,CSAPGLAGAWNEQFF,TGCAGCGCTCCCGGACTAGCGGGAGCTTGGAATGAGCAGTTCTTC
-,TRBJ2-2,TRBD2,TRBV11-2,CASSLAGAVGELFF,TGTGCCAGCAGCCTAGCGGGAGCGGTCGGGGAGCTGTTTTTT
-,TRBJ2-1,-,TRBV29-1,CSARTGFGNEQFF,TGCAGCGCCAGAACAGGGTTTGGGAATGAGCAGTTCTTC
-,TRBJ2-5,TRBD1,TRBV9,CASSVWDRDGETQYF,TGTGCCAGCAGCGTATGGGACAGGGATGGGGAGACCCAGTACTTC
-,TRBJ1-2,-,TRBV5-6,CASSRRGARGYTF,TGTGCCAGCAGCCGCCGGGGGGCGAGAGGCTACACCTTC
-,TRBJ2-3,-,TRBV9,CASSVGVGPAPTQYF,TGTGCCAGCAGCGTAGGGGTGGGGCCCGCCCCAACGCAGTATTTT
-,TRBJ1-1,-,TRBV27,CASRPSTFGQGGTEAFF,TGTGCCAGCAGGCCCTCTACCTTTGGGCAGGGAGGGACTGAAGCTTTCTTT
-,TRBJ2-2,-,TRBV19,CAGLKIGGGGELFF,TGTGCCGGCCTAAAAATTGGTGGCGGCGGGGAGCTGTTTTTT
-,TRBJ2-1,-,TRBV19,CASRVQSGGYNEQFF,TGTGCCAGTAGGGTCCAGTCCGGGGGCTACAATGAGCAGTTCTTC
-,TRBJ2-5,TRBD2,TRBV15,CATSRDTGLAARGETQYF,TGTGCCACCAGCAGAGATACGGGGCTAGCGGCCCGGGGGGAGACCCAGTACTTC
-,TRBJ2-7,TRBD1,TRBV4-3,CASSPGQGPHEQYF,TGCGCCAGCAGCCCCGGACAGGGCCCCCACGAGCAGTACTTC
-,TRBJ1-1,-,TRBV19,CASLGDYLDTEAFF,TGTGCCAGTCTTGGGGACTACTTGGACACTGAAGCTTTCTTT
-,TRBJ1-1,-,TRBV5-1,CASSLGTGRDEAFF,TGCGCCAGCAGCTTGGGAACGGGCAGGGATGAAGCTTTCTTT
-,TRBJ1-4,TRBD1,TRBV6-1,CASMRTGPNEKLFF,TGTGCCAGCATGAGGACAGGGCCGAATGAAAAACTGTTTTTT
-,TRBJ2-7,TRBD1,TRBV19,CASSPGQTYEQYF,TGTGCCAGTAGCCCGGGACAGACCTACGAGCAGTACTTC
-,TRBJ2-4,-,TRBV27,CASGNQGKNIQYF,TGTGCCAGCGGGAACCAGGGGAAAAACATTCAGTACTTC
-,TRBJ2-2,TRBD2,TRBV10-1,CASTKMLCGRNTGELFF,TGCGCCAGCACCAAAATGCTTTGCGGGAGGAACACCGGGGAGCTGTTTTTT
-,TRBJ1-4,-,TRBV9,CASSVGGGGPLEKLFF,TGTGCCAGCAGCGTAGGGGGAGGGGGTCCCCTTGAAAAACTGTTTTTT
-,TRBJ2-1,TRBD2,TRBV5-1,CASSLDVGAGGRDNEQFF,TGCGCCAGCAGCTTGGACGTAGGTGCGGGAGGGAGAGACAATGAGCAGTTCTTC
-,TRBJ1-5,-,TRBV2,CASSSTEYSNQPQHF,TGTGCCAGCAGTTCGACAGAATATAGCAATCAGCCCCAGCATTTT
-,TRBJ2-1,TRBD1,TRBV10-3,CAIGPGGSYNEQFF,TGTGCCATCGGACCAGGGGGATCCTACAATGAGCAGTTCTTC
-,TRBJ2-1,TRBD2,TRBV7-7,CASSQTSGRANEQFF,TGTGCCAGCAGCCAGACTAGCGGGAGGGCCAATGAGCAGTTCTTC
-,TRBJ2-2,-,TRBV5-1,CASSQALGNTGELFF,TGCGCCAGCAGCCAGGCTCTGGGGAACACCGGGGAGCTGTTTTTT
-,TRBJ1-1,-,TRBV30,CAWAGMNTEAFF,TGTGCCTGGGCAGGAATGAACACTGAAGCTTTCTTT
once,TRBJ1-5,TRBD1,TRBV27,CASSFRAGTVGSQPQHF,TGTGCCAGCAGTTTCCGTGCCGGGACAGTGGGCAGTCAGCCCCAGCATTTT
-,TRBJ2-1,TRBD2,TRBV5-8,CASSRAGVSYNEQFF,TGTGCCAGCAGCCGAGCGGGGGTCTCCTACAATGAGCAGTTCTTC
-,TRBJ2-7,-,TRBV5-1,CASSHADSEQYF,TGCGCCAGCAGCCACGCGGACAGCGAGCAGTACTTC
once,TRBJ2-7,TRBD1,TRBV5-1,CASSNGLTGDYEQYF,TGCGCCAGCAGTAATGGCCTAACAGGGGACTACGAGCAGTACTTC
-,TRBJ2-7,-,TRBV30,CAWSDGGPVGQYF,TGTGCCTGGAGTGACGGAGGACCTGTCGGGCAGTACTTC
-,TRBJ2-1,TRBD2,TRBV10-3,CAIRAGTSNEQFF,TGTGCCATCAGGGCCGGGACTAGCAATGAGCAGTTCTTC
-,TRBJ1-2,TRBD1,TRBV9,CASSTPAPGTANIYGYTF,TGTGCCAGCAGCACGCCAGCCCCCGGGACAGCAAACATCTATGGCTACACCTTC
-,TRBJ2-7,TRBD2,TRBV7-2,CASSGGRSGEQYF,TGTGCCAGCAGCGGCGGGAGGTCGGGCGAGCAGTACTTC
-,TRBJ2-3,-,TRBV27,CASTAASTDTQYF,TGTGCCAGCACAGCGGCTAGCACAGATACGCAGTATTTT
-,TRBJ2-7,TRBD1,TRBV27,CASVYTHVDRGEQYF,TGTGCCAGCGTCTATACCCACGTGGACAGGGGCGAGCAGTACTTC
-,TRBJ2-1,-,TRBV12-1,CASSPNHAWEGSDNEQFF,TGTGCCAGCAGCCCCAACCATGCGTGGGAGGGGTCCGACAATGAGCAGTTCTTC